What follows are 20 T cell receptor beta chains derived from one specimen sequenced in a study of cytomegalovirus exposure and HLA in healthy donors. The PCR employed 60 Vbeta primers together with 13 Jbeta primers. Assay: immunoSEQ multiplex PCR; the TCRdb copy retains only in-frame clones and omits some. The profile shows roughly 100,000 clones, around 10% of them singletons. Specimen: PBMCs. These receptors were taken from a man in his forties or fifties in good health and CMV-seropositive.

CDR3 in DNA: TGTGCCAGCAGTTCGAGCGGGAGCCGGAAAGCTTTTAGGGTAGAGACCCAGTACTTC. Translating gives CASSSSGSRKAFRVETQYF. The chain employs TRBV7-8 and TRBJ2-5, with 8 bases that match TRBD2. The V and J ends lost 6 bases and 4 bases, in that order; junction bases with no gene match: 22. The CDR3 runs 19 residues. Germline lookup yields CDR1 SGHVS and CDR2 FQNEAQ.

This chain joins TRBV29-1 and TRBJ2-2, with 9 bases that match TRBD1. CDR3 length: 15 residues. The germline gives CDR1 SQVTM, CDR2 ANQGSEA. V was pared by 3 bases and J by 5 bases, with 7 bases of the junction left unmatched. The CDR3 DNA sequence: TGCAGCGTTGAGACGGGACAGGGAGGGACCGGGGAGCTGTTTTTT. This gives the protein CSVETGQGGTGELFF.

The gene calls are TRBV27 and TRBJ1-5; a possible D gene is TRBD1 (5 bases). CDR1 MNHEY and CDR2 SMNVEV come from the germline V gene (reference sequence). Deletions cut 7 bases from V and 5 bases from J, with 9 bases between. This CDR3 contains 12 residues. CDR3 amino acids: CASNTGDQPQHF. In nucleotides, the CDR3 is TGTGCCAGCAATACAGGAGATCAGCCCCAGCATTTT.

This clone showed up just a few times. The CDR3 loop reads CASASQWTSGNEQFF. The DNA of the CDR3 is TGTGCCAGCGCGTCGCAATGGACTAGCGGCAATGAGCAGTTCTTC. The chain combines TRBV27 with TRBJ2-1, with TRBD2 identical over 10 bases. Germline CDR1 MNHEY, CDR2 SMNVEV (reference sequence). The CDR3 length is 15 residues. The V and J ends lost 8 bases and 6 bases, in that order; junction bases with no gene match: 10.

This clone was picked up a small number of times. This chain uses TRBV19 with TRBJ1-4; the D is unclear. The V gene's germline CDR1 is LNHDA and CDR2 SQIVND (reference sequence). V lost 0 bases and J 11 bases, leaving 4 bases between the germline ends. CDR3 length: 11 residues. The chain's CDR3 is CASSIELKLFF. The DNA for the CDR3 is TGTGCCAGTAGTATAGAACTGAAACTGTTTTTT.

A few counts support this clone. The chain carries TRBV6-5 and TRBJ1-2, with 7 bases matching TRBD1. Trimming at V came to 5 bases and at J to 6 bases, leaving 3 bases not matched to a gene. CDR1 is MNHEY and CDR2 is SVGAGI in the germline V gene. CDR3 length: 12 residues. CDR3 nucleotides: TGTGCCAGCAGTGAACAGGGGAATGGCTACACCTTC. This codes for CASSEQGNGYTF.

This clone was found a few times. The CDR3 nucleotides read TGTGCCAGCAGTCCTGGGACTAGCGGCAACACCGGGGAGCTGTTTTTT. This codes for CASSPGTSGNTGELFF. The gene calls are TRBV28 and TRBJ2-2; 11 nucleotides agree with TRBD2. The CDR3 consists of 16 residues. Trimming removed 5 bases from V and 2 bases from J; junction bases left unmatched: 4. Germline CDR1 and CDR2: MDHEN and SYDVKM. Full variable domain (missing parts from reference TRBV28 and TRBJ2-2): DVKVTQSSRYLVKRTGEKVFLECVQDMDHENMFWYRQDPGLGLRLIYFSYDVKMKEKGDIPEGYSVSREKKERFSLILESASTNQTSMYLCASSPGTSGNTGELFFGEGSRLTVL.

The chain combines TRBV7-9 with TRBJ1-4; 7 nucleotides agree with TRBD1. The CDR3 is 17 amino acids. After removal of 2 bases from V and 4 bases from J, the junction contained 10 bases not matched to a gene. CDR1 is SEHNR and CDR2 is FQNEAQ in the germline V gene (reference sequence). The chain's CDR3 is CASSLLRQGSFNEKLFF. CDR3 DNA sequence: TGTGCCAGCAGCTTACTCCGACAGGGCTCCTTTAATGAAAAACTGTTTTTT. Using reference TRBV7-9 and TRBJ1-4 for the parts outside the CDR3, the full variable domain is DTGVSQNPRHKITKRGQNVTFRCDPISEHNRLYWYRQTLGQGPEFLTYFQNEAQLEKSRLLSDRFSAERPKGSFSTLEIQRTEQGDSAMYLCASSLLRQGSFNEKLFFGSGTQLSVL.

Only a few counts were recorded for this clone. The CDR3 reads CASSQVQSYEQYF. The CDR3 nucleotides read TGCGCCAGCAGCCAAGTTCAGTCCTACGAGCAGTACTTC. The chain has TRBV4-1 and TRBJ2-7; D is unclear. Trimming stripped 1 base from V and 1 base from J, with 5 bases between. Germline CDR1 and CDR2: MGHRA and YSYEKL. The CDR3 has 13 amino acids.

This clone came up a few times. The chain is built from TRBV14 and TRBJ1-4, with D hard to call. This CDR3 spans 13 amino acids. Deletions cut 4 bases from V and 12 bases from J, with 15 bases between. Germline V lookup: CDR1 SGHDN, CDR2 FVKESK. This chain's CDR3 is CASSRLGGVELFF. The CDR3, as DNA: TGTGCCAGCAGCCGTCTAGGCGGAGTTGAACTGTTTTTT.

In this sample, this clone turned up a few times. V gene TRBV7-9 combines with J gene TRBJ1-5; D perhaps matches TRBD1 (6 bases). V lost 1 base to trimming and J lost 2 bases, with 9 bases between them. The CDR3 has 15 residues. Germline CDR1 is SEHNR and CDR2 is FQNEAQ (reference sequence). CDR3 bases: TGTGCCAGCAGCTTAGAGGGGGTCGGCAATCAGCCCCAGCATTTT. Translated: CASSLEGVGNQPQHF.

This chain joins TRBV7-9 and TRBJ2-6; tentatively, D is TRBD1 (8 bases). Trimming cost V 2 bases and J 2 bases, with 16 bases left between them. The length of the CDR3 is 18 residues. Germline V gives CDR1 SEHNR, CDR2 FQNEAQ (reference sequence). Here the CDR3 reads CASSLQQGGGTGANVLTF. DNA for the CDR3: TGTGCCAGCAGCTTACAACAGGGGGGGGGAACTGGGGCCAACGTCCTGACTTTC.

The chain combines TRBV12-5 with TRBJ2-3; D gene unclear. Germline V gene lookup returns CDR1 LGHNT and CDR2 FRNRAP. Trimming shortened V by 5 bases and J by 0 bases, and 15 bases separated the two germline ends. This CDR3 is built from 16 residues. The CDR3 sequence is CASGLIAGTSTDTQYF. DNA for the CDR3: TGTGCTAGTGGTCTCATCGCAGGAACTAGCACAGATACGCAGTATTTT.

This clone was detected only a few times. This sequence joins TRBV29-1 and TRBJ1-3; D is uncertain. V was trimmed by 4 bases and J by 0 bases, leaving 4 bases between them. This CDR3 comprises 12 residues. The germline V gene encodes CDR1 SQVTM and CDR2 ANQGSEA. CDR3: CSVAYSGNTIYF. DNA of the CDR3: TGCAGCGTTGCTTACTCTGGAAACACCATATATTTT.

This clone showed up just a few times. The chain couples TRBV7-2 to TRBJ2-1; TRBD2 aligns across 16 bases. The germline V gene encodes CDR1 SGHTA and CDR2 FQGNSA. Unmatched junction bases numbered 5, after V lost 7 bases and J lost 8 bases. The CDR3 is 15 residues long. CDR3 residues: CASTLGLAGGYEQFF. The CDR3 DNA is TGTGCCAGCACCCTGGGACTAGCGGGAGGGTATGAGCAGTTCTTC.

This clone came up once. This sequence joins TRBV4-1 and TRBJ2-5; 15 bases map to TRBD2. The CDR3 extends over 19 amino acids. V gave up 3 bases and J gave up 5 bases; unmatched junction bases: 13. Germline CDR1 reads MGHRA; CDR2 reads YSYEKL. This CDR3 reads CASSHPGLAGGPGFETQYF. The CDR3 DNA follows: TGCGCCAGCAGCCATCCCGGACTAGCGGGAGGGCCGGGTTTTGAGACCCAGTACTTC.

This clone was counted a few times. V is TRBV5-1 and J is TRBJ1-1; 7 positions match TRBD1. V trimming: 2 bases; J trimming: 1 base; junction bases outside the gene matches: 5. Germline CDR1 SGHRS, CDR2 YFSETQ. The length of the CDR3 is 15 residues. The CDR3: CASSLTGTANTEAFF. For the CDR3, the DNA is TGCGCCAGCAGCTTAACCGGGACAGCGAACACTGAAGCTTTCTTT.

V is TRBV11-3 and J is TRBJ1-1; D perhaps matches TRBD1 (6 bases). Trimming stripped 1 base from V and 4 bases from J, with 10 bases between. The CDR3 totals 14 residues. Germline loops: CDR1 SGHNT, CDR2 YENEEA. CDR3 DNA: TGTGCCAGCAGCTTAGGCGACAGGACCACTGAAGCTTTCTTT. This gives the protein CASSLGDRTTEAFF.

This sequence joins TRBV4-1 and TRBJ2-1; D not resolved. This CDR3 has 16 amino acids. Trimming stripped 0 bases from V and 0 bases from J, with 9 bases between. The germline V gene encodes CDR1 MGHRA and CDR2 YSYEKL. The CDR3 coding sequence is TGCGCCAGCAGCCAAGACGTGGCTCCCTCCTACAATGAGCAGTTCTTC. Residues: CASSQDVAPSYNEQFF.

The chain recombines TRBV19 with TRBJ1-2, with 8 bases aligning to TRBD1. CDR1 and CDR2 (germline): LNHDA, SQIVND (reference sequence). The V and J ends lost 3 bases and 6 bases, in that order; junction bases with no gene match: 9. There are 15 residues in the CDR3. CDR3 sequence (DNA): TGTGCCAGTAGTATCCGCCCGGACAGGGTCAATGGCTACACCTTC. Translating gives CASSIRPDRVNGYTF. The whole variable domain, filled in from reference TRBV19 and TRBJ1-2, reads DGGITQSPKYLFRKEGQNVTLSCEQNLNHDAMYWYRQDPGQGLRLIYYSQIVNDFQKGDIAEGYSVSREKKESFPLTVTSAQKNPTAFYLCASSIRPDRVNGYTFGSGTRLTVV.